Shown below are 22 T cell receptor beta chains from a single sample sequenced in a study of T-cell memory formation after mild COVID-19. TCRdb itself ran the 5' RACE reads through MiXCR, one entry per CDR3 protein. The sample consists of 120,000 to 150,000 distinct CDR3 sequences, around 15% of them appearing once. Specimen: PBMCs or a T cell subset sorted from them (not recorded which). The receptors come from an adult woman who had mild COVID-19 (a few samples of this study predate the infection). Cell type and time point are not known.

The chain couples TRBV12-3 or TRBV12-4 to TRBJ2-3; 7 bases agree with TRBD2. This CDR3 contains 16 residues. V was pared by 8 bases and J by 0 bases, with 11 bases of the junction left unmatched. The CDR3 DNA reads TGTGCCAGCTCTCCCTCTAGCGGTTACAGCACAGATACGCAGTATTTT. Amino acids: CASSPSSGYSTDTQYF.

The table lists this clonotype with a few counts. The J gene is TRBJ2-2, the V gene TRBV2, with unresolved D. Germline-derived CDR1 and CDR2 are SNHLY and FYNNEI. Trimming took 6 bases from V and 6 from J, leaving 5 bases between them. The CDR3 is made up of 11 amino acids. The CDR3 reads CASRSAGELFF. CDR3 coding DNA: TGTGCCAGCAGGAGCGCCGGGGAGCTGTTTTTT.

The sample holds a few counts of this clonotype. This sequence joins TRBV7-8 and TRBJ1-6; D perhaps matches TRBD1 (6 bases). The V and J ends lost 3 bases and 4 bases respectively, with 7 bases between them. Looked up from germline, CDR1 is SGHVS and CDR2 is FQNEAQ. This CDR3 has 14 amino acids. The CDR3 nucleotides read TGTGCCAGCAGCTTCAGGGGTTATAATTCACCCCTCCACTTT. It translates to CASSFRGYNSPLHF.

This chain uses TRBV11-2 with TRBJ2-7; TRBD2 agrees at 11 bases. The CDR3 has 15 residues. V lost 6 bases to trimming and J lost 5 bases; unmatched junction nucleotides: 9. Germline V gene lookup returns CDR1 SGHAT and CDR2 FQNNGV. CDR3 amino acids: CASSHSGTSGDEQYF. CDR3 bases: TGTGCCAGCAGTCATTCCGGGACTAGCGGCGACGAGCAGTACTTC. Full variable domain (rest looked up from reference TRBV11-2 and TRBJ2-7): EAGVAQSPRYKIIEKRQSVAFWCNPISGHATLYWYQQILGQGPKLLIQFQNNGVVDDSQLPKDRFSAERLKGVDSTLKIQPAKLEDSAVYLCASSHSGTSGDEQYFGPGTRLTVT.

The table lists this clonotype with a few counts. The chain combines TRBV5-1 with TRBJ1-2; no reliable D call. This CDR3 has 13 residues. Germline lookup yields CDR1 SGHRS and CDR2 YFSETQ. Trimming pared 4 bases from V and 4 bases from J, leaving 11 bases between. CDR3 DNA: TGCGCCAGCAGCCTCGGACGCCCCTATGGCTACACCTTC. Protein sequence: CASSLGRPYGYTF.

This clonotype was counted a few times. CDR3 in DNA: TGTGCCAGCAGCCAATACAGCGGGGGGGCTCCCAATGAGCAGTTCTTC. Amino acid sequence: CASSQYSGGAPNEQFF. The chain links TRBV3-1 to TRBJ2-1, with TRBD2 matching over 10 bases. CDR1 and CDR2 (germline): LGHDT, YNNKEL (reference sequence). The CDR3 extends over 16 amino acids. The V gene end was trimmed by 2 bases and the J gene end by 6 bases; junction bases not matched to a gene: 7.

This clonotype was counted only a few times. The gene calls are TRBV7-8 and TRBJ1-3, with a weak D call TRBD1 (5 bases). The CDR3 runs to 15 residues. The V and J ends lost 5 bases and 0 bases respectively, with 11 bases between them. Germline CDR1 SGHVS, CDR2 FQNEAQ. The CDR3, as DNA: TGTGCCAGCAGCCGAACGGGGGACTCTGGAAACACCATATATTTT. Its translation: CASSRTGDSGNTIYF. Drawing the rest from reference TRBV7-8 and TRBJ1-3, the complete variable domain is GAGVSQSPRYKVAKRGQDVALRCDPISGHVSLFWYQQALGQGPEFLTYFQNEAQLDKSGLPSDRFFAERPEGSVSTLKIQRTQQEDSAVYLCASSRTGDSGNTIYFGEGSWLTVV.

This clonotype was detected a few times. The CDR3 coding sequence is TGCGCCAGCAGCTTGGCCGGCAGTAACTATGGCTACACCTTC. This gives the protein CASSLAGSNYGYTF. The rearrangement links TRBV5-1 to TRBJ1-2; D unresolved. The CDR3 is made up of 14 amino acids. V was cut by 0 bases and J by 1 base, with 7 bases left in between. CDR1 and CDR2 (germline): SGHRS, YFSETQ.

This chain links TRBV18 with TRBJ1-5; 9 nucleotides line up with TRBD1. The CDR3 sequence is 16 residues long. V trimming: 3 bases; J trimming: 3 bases; junction bases outside the gene matches: 6. Germline values: CDR1 KGHSH, CDR2 LQKENI. The CDR3, as DNA: TGTGCCAGCTCACCGGGTGGGACAGGGCTCAATCAGCCCCAGCATTTT. This sequence encodes CASSPGGTGLNQPQHF.

This clonotype was observed a few times. The chain joins TRBV25-1 to TRBJ2-1; D assignment may be TRBD1 or TRBD2 (6 bases each). This CDR3 is 16 amino acids long. Trimming left V 5 bases short and J 2 bases short, with 16 bases between. Germline CDR1 reads MGHDK; CDR2 reads SYGVNS. CDR3 sequence reads: CASSSSGGLTYNEQFF. CDR3 DNA: TGTGCCAGCAGTTCTAGTGGGGGGCTCACCTACAATGAGCAGTTCTTC.

The chain is built from TRBV6-6 and TRBJ1-1, with D possibly being TRBD1 (5 bases). Looked up from germline, CDR1 is MNHNY and CDR2 is SVGAGI (reference sequence). V gave up 5 bases and J gave up 8 bases, with 15 bases separating them. The CDR3 runs to 13 residues. For the CDR3, the DNA is TGTGCCAGCAGTAAGTGGGTCCGGGACGAAGCTTTCTTT. This encodes CASSKWVRDEAFF.

This clonotype was found a few times. The V gene is TRBV2, the J gene TRBJ1-1, with D uncertain. V shed 6 bases and J shed 3 bases, with 14 bases lying between them. This CDR3 contains 14 residues. Germline CDR1 is SNHLY and CDR2 is FYNNEI. The CDR3 region has the DNA TGTGCCAGCAGGGGAGGAGAATCCTACACTGAAGCTTTCTTT. Translated, it gives CASRGGESYTEAFF.

The V gene is TRBV25-1, the J gene TRBJ1-1; TRBD1 agrees at 7 bases. The germline CDR1 and CDR2 sequences are MGHDK and SYGVNS. Trimming removed 5 bases from V and 7 bases from J; junction bases left unmatched: 7. There are 13 residues in the CDR3. CDR3: CASSLQGENEAFF. CDR3 coding DNA: TGTGCCAGCAGTTTGCAGGGGGAAAATGAAGCTTTCTTT.

The sample holds a few counts of this clonotype. The CDR3 loop is CASSLSTGLYEQYF. CDR3 in DNA: TGTGCCAGCAGTTTATCGACAGGGCTCTACGAGCAGTACTTC. The chain is built from TRBV27 and TRBJ2-7; 7 bases are shared with TRBD1. With V trimmed by 0 bases and J by 3 bases, 2 bases remained unmatched. The V gene's germline CDR1 is MNHEY and CDR2 SMNVEV (reference sequence). This CDR3 spans 14 amino acids.

This chain connects TRBV24-1 to TRBJ1-5, with unresolved D. Trimming removed 5 bases from V and 5 bases from J, with 12 bases in between. This CDR3 spans 14 amino acids. The germline V gene encodes CDR1 KGHDR and CDR2 SFDVKD. The CDR3 nucleotides are TGTGCCACCAGTGCCGGGAGAGGGTATCAGCCCCAGCATTTT. Its protein is CATSAGRGYQPQHF.

This clonotype turned up a few times. CDR3 coding DNA: TGTGCCAGCAGCCAAGCCGTCCACGAGCAGTACTTC. Translation: CASSQAVHEQYF. This sequence joins TRBV3-1 and TRBJ2-7; the D is unclear. CDR3 length: 12 amino acids. V dropped 1 base and J dropped 5 bases, with 6 bases sitting between them. Germline lookup yields CDR1 LGHDT and CDR2 YNNKEL (reference sequence).

This clonotype was found a few times. V and J are TRBV25-1 and TRBJ1-1; D gene uncertain. The ends were cut back, 5 bases at V and 3 bases at J, with 16 bases in the middle. This CDR3 comprises 15 residues. Germline assignment: CDR1 MGHDK and CDR2 SYGVNS. The CDR3 sequence is CASSRGRGRDTEAFF. Written as DNA, the CDR3 is TGTGCCAGCAGTCGGGGTAGAGGGAGGGACACTGAAGCTTTCTTT.

The chain carries TRBV7-6 and TRBJ2-5, with 13 bases that match TRBD2. The V gene's germline CDR1 is SGHVS and CDR2 FNYEAQ. The CDR3 has 16 residues. V shed 5 bases, J shed 1 base, and the junction held 4 bases outside the gene matches. The CDR3 reads CASSQGLAGFQETQYF. The CDR3 DNA sequence: TGTGCCAGCAGCCAGGGACTAGCGGGGTTCCAAGAGACCCAGTACTTC.

This clonotype was seen at least ten times. The chain has TRBV24-1 and TRBJ2-7, with TRBD1 identical over 10 bases. CDR1 is KGHDR, CDR2 SFDVKD, per germline. Trimming at V came to 0 bases and at J to 3 bases, leaving 7 bases not matched to a gene. The CDR3 covers 17 residues. The chain's CDR3 is CATSDLAPGQGHYEQYF. The CDR3 bases are TGTGCCACCAGTGATTTGGCGCCGGGACAGGGGCACTACGAGCAGTACTTC.

J is TRBJ2-1 and V is TRBV6-5, with D perhaps matching TRBD2 (6 bases). V shed 2 bases and J shed 8 bases, with 7 bases lying between them. Germline V gene sequence: CDR1 MNHEY, CDR2 SVGAGI. There are 12 residues in the CDR3. CDR3 sequence: CASSYGGYEQFF. The CDR3 DNA reads as TGTGCCAGCAGTTACGGGGGGTATGAGCAGTTCTTC.

The chain is built from TRBV12-3 or TRBV12-4 and TRBJ2-6; weak D call: TRBD2 (5 bases). The CDR3 contains 15 residues. V shed 1 base and J shed 4 bases, with 8 bases lying between them. Written as DNA, the CDR3 is TGTGCCAGCAGTTTAGTGGGAGCAGGGGCCAACGTCCTGACTTTC. As protein: CASSLVGAGANVLTF.

This clonotype showed up just a few times. The chain is built from TRBV6-5 and TRBJ2-5, with a weak D call TRBD1 (6 bases). The germline V and J ends were trimmed by 0 bases and 2 bases, with 10 bases remaining between them. There are 15 residues in the CDR3. Germline CDR1 is MNHEY and CDR2 is SVGAGI. CDR3: CASSYSDSSQETQYF. The CDR3 DNA reads TGTGCCAGCAGTTACTCGGACAGCTCGCAAGAGACCCAGTACTTC.